The 27 T cell receptor beta chains presented below share a single source sample, sequenced in a study of cytomegalovirus exposure and HLA in healthy donors. Use of 60 Vbeta and 13 Jbeta primers characterized the PCR. Measured with immunoSEQ multiplex PCR; TCRdb has only the in-frame clones, and not every one. The table shows about 190,000 clones, with roughly 81% occurring only once. The sample consisted of PBMCs. The receptors here all came from a woman in her thirties in good health and CMV-seropositive.

This clone has a handful of counts. The chain carries TRBV5-1 and TRBJ2-3, with 9 bases that match TRBD2. CDR3 length: 15 residues. Germline loops: CDR1 SGHRS, CDR2 YFSETQ. Unmatched junction bases numbered 8, after V lost 4 bases and J lost 5 bases. Here the CDR3 DNA reads TGCGCCAGCAGCGCGGGAGGGCCCTCGGTAGATACGCAGTATTTT. Its protein product is CASSAGGPSVDTQYF.

The chain employs TRBV19 and TRBJ2-1, with 9 bases aligning to TRBD1. CDR1 LNHDA and CDR2 SQIVND come from the germline V gene (reference sequence). Trimming at V came to 6 bases and at J to 2 bases, leaving 2 bases not matched to a gene. The CDR3 runs 14 residues. The CDR3 DNA reads TGTGCCAGTAGCCGGGACAGGGCCTACAATGAGCAGTTCTTC. Translated, it gives CASSRDRAYNEQFF.

The V gene is TRBV2, the J gene TRBJ2-2; 8 bases agree with TRBD2. This CDR3 spans 15 amino acids. From germline, CDR1 is SNHLY and CDR2 FYNNEI. The trim removed 6 bases at V and 5 bases at J, leaving 8 bases unmatched. The CDR3 protein is CASRSGLGPTGELFF. CDR3 sequence (DNA): TGTGCCAGCAGATCGGGACTAGGGCCAACCGGGGAGCTGTTTTTT.

CDR3 coding DNA: TGTGCCAGCAGCTTGCGCGGGACGACTCTTGAGCAGTTCTTC. Translated, it gives CASSLRGTTLEQFF. The chain joins TRBV11-2 to TRBJ2-1, with D perhaps matching TRBD2 (6 bases). Per the germline V gene, CDR1 is SGHAT and CDR2 is FQNNGV. This CDR3 contains 14 residues. Trimming removed 3 bases at V and 9 bases at J, with 15 bases between. The full variable domain, its missing parts supplied by reference TRBV11-2 and TRBJ2-1, is EAGVAQSPRYKIIEKRQSVAFWCNPISGHATLYWYQQILGQGPKLLIQFQNNGVVDDSQLPKDRFSAERLKGVDSTLKIQPAKLEDSAVYLCASSLRGTTLEQFFGPGTRLTVL.

V and J are TRBV6-1 and TRBJ1-2; possibly TRBD1 for D (6 bases). The CDR3 runs 18 residues. V dropped 3 bases and J dropped 9 bases, with 29 bases sitting between them. Germline CDR1 reads MNHNS; CDR2 reads SASEGT. The CDR3 protein is CASSEYPGTLVLMGRYTF. The CDR3 DNA reads TGTGCCAGCAGTGAGTATCCCGGGACATTAGTTTTGATGGGTCGCTACACCTTC.

This chain joins TRBV11-1 and TRBJ2-1; D is possibly TRBD2 (6 bases). CDR1 SGHAT and CDR2 FQDESV come from the germline V gene (reference sequence). Trimming took off 5 bases at V and 5 bases at J, with 19 bases between the two ends. CDR3 length: 16 residues. The CDR3 coding sequence is TGTGCCAGCAGCGCCCGACTAGACCCTACCCACAATGAGCAGTTCTTC. Translated: CASSARLDPTHNEQFF.

The chain couples TRBV5-1 to TRBJ1-6; tentative D call: TRBD1 (5 bases). V was trimmed by 4 bases and J by 8 bases, leaving 13 bases between them. Germline V CDR1 and CDR2: SGHRS, YFSETQ. The CDR3 sequence is 14 residues long. The CDR3 sequence: CASSPRGGDSPLHF. CDR3 sequence (DNA): TGCGCCAGCAGCCCCCGGGGGGGTGATTCACCCCTCCACTTT.

The rearrangement joins TRBV15 to TRBJ1-3; D unresolved. Trimming removed 0 bases at V and 3 bases at J, with 9 bases between. This CDR3 is 15 amino acids long. Germline CDR1 reads LNHNV; CDR2 reads YYDKDF (reference sequence). CDR3: CATSREAEGGNTIYF. Here the CDR3 DNA reads TGTGCCACCAGCAGAGAAGCGGAAGGTGGAAACACCATATATTTT.

This chain uses TRBV5-1 with TRBJ2-1, with D tentatively TRBD2 (6 bases). This CDR3 region has 14 residues. Germline V gene data show CDR1 as SGHRS and CDR2 as YFSETQ. The ends were cut back, 4 bases at V and 5 bases at J, with 13 bases in the middle. The CDR3 DNA follows: TGCGCCAGCAGCCGGATAGCGGATGACAATGAGCAGTTCTTC. It is translated as CASSRIADDNEQFF.

The table lists this clone with a count of one. The chain employs TRBV5-1 and TRBJ2-3; weak D call: TRBD2 (6 bases). Germline assignment: CDR1 SGHRS and CDR2 YFSETQ. The CDR3 is 16 amino acids. V lost 3 bases, J lost 0 bases, and 14 bases lay in between. Written as DNA, the CDR3 is TGCGCCAGCAGCTCCAGTGGGGGGTATAGCACAGATACGCAGTATTTT. It yields the protein CASSSSGGYSTDTQYF.

The chain uses TRBV7-9 and TRBJ2-3; 9 nucleotides align to TRBD2. CDR1 and CDR2 from the germline V gene are SEHNR and FQNEAQ (reference sequence). The CDR3 is 16 residues long. The V gene end was trimmed by 5 bases and the J gene end by 1 base; junction bases not matched to a gene: 7. In DNA, the CDR3 is TGTGCCAGCAGCGGCGGAGCGGGAGGTCGCACAGATACGCAGTATTTT. This codes for CASSGGAGGRTDTQYF.

The rearrangement uses TRBV5-6 and TRBJ2-2; 13 bases are shared with TRBD2. The CDR3 has 16 residues. Looked up from germline, CDR1 is SGHDT and CDR2 is YYEEEE. The J segment lost 6 bases and the V segment lost 4 bases, leaving 6 bases of the junction unmatched. The CDR3 coding sequence is TGTGCCAGCAGCCACGGACTAGCGGGAGCGGCCGGGGAGCTGTTTTTT. It yields the protein CASSHGLAGAAGELFF.

V and J are TRBV5-8 and TRBJ2-5; a possible D gene is TRBD2 (5 bases). This CDR3 contains 13 residues. Trimming cost V 5 bases and J 5 bases, with 13 bases left between them. Germline-derived CDR1 and CDR2 are SGHTS and YDEGEE. The CDR3 bases are TGTGCCAGCAGAAGGTTTGGGGAGGAGACCCAGTACTTC. Its protein product is CASRRFGEETQYF.

The rearrangement uses TRBV2 and TRBJ2-5; perhaps TRBD2 as D (7 bases). CDR1 SNHLY and CDR2 FYNNEI come from the germline V gene. Trimming pared 9 bases from V and 4 bases from J, leaving 30 bases between. The CDR3 spans 18 residues. CDR3: CARLPPGRGEGGAETQYF. DNA for the CDR3: TGTGCCAGGCTACCACCGGGACGTGGGGAGGGGGGCGCAGAGACCCAGTACTTC. The variable domain in full, with the rest retrieved from reference TRBV2 and TRBJ2-5, is EPEVTQTPSHQVTQMGQEVILRCVPISNHLYFYWYRQILGQKVEFLVSFYNNEISEKSEIFDDQFSVERPDGSNFTLKIRSTKLEDSAMYFCARLPPGRGEGGAETQYFGPGTRLLVL.

V gene TRBV19 combines with J gene TRBJ2-7, with a tentative D call TRBD2 (6 bases). Germline loops: CDR1 LNHDA, CDR2 SQIVND (reference sequence). V was pared by 5 bases and J by 3 bases, with 14 bases between. The CDR3 has 14 residues. The CDR3 DNA sequence: TGTGCCAGTAGTCCCCGGAGGGAAGGCTACGAGCAGTACTTC. Protein product: CASSPRREGYEQYF.

The V and J genes are TRBV11-3 and TRBJ2-7, with TRBD1 matching 9 bases. V gave up 5 bases and J gave up 4 bases; unmatched junction bases: 21. Per germline, CDR1 SGHNT and CDR2 YENEEA. This CDR3 comprises 19 residues. The CDR3 sequence is CASSPRLGQGEHEPYEQYF. The DNA of the CDR3 is TGTGCCAGCAGCCCACGGCTGGGACAGGGCGAGCACGAACCTTACGAGCAGTACTTC.

As DNA, the CDR3 is TGTGCCAGCAGCTTAGGGGGCGGGGGAGGTTATCAGCCCCAGCATTTT. Translated: CASSLGGGGGYQPQHF. The rearrangement links TRBV7-8 to TRBJ1-5, with a weak D call TRBD1 (5 bases). Germline V gives CDR1 SGHVS, CDR2 FQNEAQ. The V end lost 1 base, the J end lost 5 bases, and 15 bases lay between the germline ends. CDR3 length: 16 amino acids.

V is TRBV20-1 and J is TRBJ2-1; D remains unclear. Germline lookup yields CDR1 DFQATT and CDR2 SNEGSKA (reference sequence). V was trimmed by 3 bases and J by 10 bases, leaving 10 bases between them. CDR3 length: 11 amino acids. CDR3 DNA sequence: TGCAGTGCTAGGGAGTTCCGAGAGCAGTTCTTC. It codes for CSAREFREQFF.

The chain joins TRBV19 to TRBJ1-3, with D possibly matching TRBD1 (5 bases). The germline V and J ends were trimmed by 7 bases and 2 bases, with 12 bases remaining between them. Per germline, CDR1 LNHDA and CDR2 SQIVND (reference sequence). This CDR3 is built from 14 residues. The chain's CDR3 is CASTLGGAGNTIYF. The DNA for the CDR3 is TGTGCCAGTACTCTAGGAGGGGCTGGAAACACCATATATTTT. Supplemented by reference TRBV19 and TRBJ1-3, the full variable domain reads DGGITQSPKYLFRKEGQNVTLSCEQNLNHDAMYWYRQDPGQGLRLIYYSQIVNDFQKGDIAEGYSVSREKKESFPLTVTSAQKNPTAFYLCASTLGGAGNTIYFGEGSWLTVV.

V gene TRBV5-1 combines with J gene TRBJ1-4; 10 nucleotides agree with TRBD1. The CDR3 is made up of 15 amino acids. Germline lookup yields CDR1 SGHRS and CDR2 YFSETQ. V trimming: 0 bases; J trimming: 7 bases; junction bases outside the gene matches: 3. In DNA form, the CDR3 reads TGCGCCAGCAGCTTGGGGGACAGGGGTCCTGAAAAACTGTTTTTT. It encodes CASSLGDRGPEKLFF. The full variable domain, in which reference TRBV5-1 and TRBJ1-4 provide the parts outside the CDR3, is KAGVTQTPRYLIKTRGQQVTLSCSPISGHRSVSWYQQTPGQGLQFLFEYFSETQRNKGNFPGRFSGRQFSNSRSEMNVSTLELGDSALYLCASSLGDRGPEKLFFGSGTQLSVL.

The chain has TRBV19 and TRBJ1-4, with a possible D match to TRBD1 (5 bases). V gave up 4 bases and J gave up 0 bases, with 12 bases separating them. The CDR3 consists of 16 residues. Germline-derived CDR1 and CDR2 are LNHDA and SQIVND (reference sequence). CDR3 bases: TGTGCCAGTAGTAGCCGGGGGGTTGCAACTAATGAAAAACTGTTTTTT. Translating it yields CASSSRGVATNEKLFF. The whole variable domain, remainder taken from reference TRBV19 and TRBJ1-4, is DGGITQSPKYLFRKEGQNVTLSCEQNLNHDAMYWYRQDPGQGLRLIYYSQIVNDFQKGDIAEGYSVSREKKESFPLTVTSAQKNPTAFYLCASSSRGVATNEKLFFGSGTQLSVL.

V is TRBV2 and J is TRBJ2-3, with unresolved D. Germline V gene lookup returns CDR1 SNHLY and CDR2 FYNNEI. V dropped 2 bases and J dropped 6 bases, with 3 bases sitting between them. The CDR3 sequence is 11 residues long. CDR3 sequence reads: CASSERDTQYF. CDR3 sequence (DNA): TGTGCCAGCAGTGAACGGGATACGCAGTATTTT.

This clone was seen only once. One junction end disagrees with the germline gene, perhaps due to a read error. This chain connects TRBV7-7 to TRBJ2-7, with 9 bases matching TRBD2. This CDR3 comprises 16 residues. Germline CDR1 and CDR2: SSHAT and FNYEAQ (reference sequence). The CDR3 loop reads CASSLGLAGVGHEQYF. The CDR3 DNA reads as TGTGCTAGCAGCTTAGGATTAGCGGGAGTGGGCCACGAGCAGTACTTC.

V and J are TRBV6-5 and TRBJ2-7; TRBD2 aligns across 10 bases. Germline assignment: CDR1 MNHEY and CDR2 SVGAGI. The CDR3 has 16 amino acids. The J segment lost 5 bases and the V segment lost 2 bases, leaving 9 bases of the junction unmatched. This chain's CDR3 is CASSYATLAGDDEQYF. CDR3 DNA sequence: TGTGCCAGCAGTTACGCCACTCTAGCGGGAGACGACGAGCAGTACTTC.

The chain combines TRBV6-1 with TRBJ2-7; a possible D gene is TRBD1 (6 bases). There are 15 residues in the CDR3. Per the germline V gene, CDR1 is MNHNS and CDR2 is SASEGT. Trimming removed 2 bases from V and 2 bases from J, with 13 bases in between. CDR3 residues: CASSEKKDSPYEQYF. CDR3 sequence (DNA): TGTGCCAGCAGTGAAAAGAAGGACAGCCCCTACGAGCAGTACTTC.

The chain carries TRBV6-5 and TRBJ2-7; tentatively, D is TRBD1 (5 bases). Trimming stripped 7 bases from V and 7 bases from J, with 17 bases between. In germline, CDR1 is MNHEY, CDR2 SVGAGI. The CDR3 spans 13 residues. CDR3 amino acids: CASTEQVGREQYF. CDR3 nucleotides: TGTGCCAGCACTGAACAGGTGGGTCGGGAGCAGTACTTC.

The V gene is TRBV5-1, the J gene TRBJ2-1; TRBD2 matches 7 bases. Looked up from germline, CDR1 is SGHRS and CDR2 is YFSETQ. The CDR3 extends over 16 amino acids. V lost 3 bases, J lost 3 bases, and 9 bases stayed unmatched. In DNA form, the CDR3 reads TGCGCCAGCAGCTCGGTCCGCGGGGGTAACTACAATGAGCAGTTCTTC. Its translation is CASSSVRGGNYNEQFF.